Below, 27 T cell receptor beta chains from the same sample are listed, as sequenced in a study of OX40 agonist ivuxolimab in advanced cancers. Data came from immunoSEQ multiplex PCR; TCRdb stores just in-frame clones and leaves some out. This sample has 60,000 to 80,000 clones, with 80% to 95% found just once. The sequences come from CD4+ or CD8+ T cells sorted from blood, collected in a trial of the OX40 agonist ivuxolimab. All receptors derive from an adult with an advanced solid tumor such as melanoma, head and neck, liver or kidney cancer.

The rearrangement joins TRBV19 to TRBJ2-5; 7 bases are shared with TRBD2. Trimming removed 2 bases from V and 4 bases from J; junction bases left unmatched: 1. From germline, CDR1 is LNHDA and CDR2 SQIVND (reference sequence). This CDR3 spans 13 amino acids. CDR3 sequence reads: CASSITGGETQYF. CDR3 nucleotides: TGTGCCAGTAGTATAACGGGGGGAGAGACCCAGTACTTC.

This chain connects TRBV10-3 to TRBJ1-2; D gene unclear. The CDR3 runs to 15 residues. V lost 3 bases to trimming and J lost 0 bases, with 11 bases between them. CDR1 is ENHRY and CDR2 is SYGVKD in the germline V gene. The CDR3 here is CAISDLLMANYGYTF. CDR3 sequence (DNA): TGTGCCATCAGTGACCTCTTGATGGCTAACTATGGCTACACCTTC.

The chain is built from TRBV27 and TRBJ2-7; perhaps TRBD1 as D (6 bases). V was shortened by 5 bases and J by 5 bases, with 13 bases between the two germline ends. There are 13 residues in the CDR3. Looked up from germline, CDR1 is MNHEY and CDR2 is SMNVEV (reference sequence). The CDR3 here is CASSPQGPNEQYF. The CDR3 bases are TGTGCCAGCAGTCCACAGGGTCCCAACGAGCAGTACTTC.

The chain joins TRBV18 to TRBJ2-1; D is possibly TRBD1 (6 bases). Germline V lookup: CDR1 KGHSH, CDR2 LQKENI. This CDR3 contains 16 residues. Trimming left V 3 bases short and J 1 base short, with 13 bases between. Written as DNA, the CDR3 is TGTGCCAGCTCACCTTACGGGCAGGGGTCCTACAATGAGCAGTTCTTC. Translated, it gives CASSPYGQGSYNEQFF.

The chain combines TRBV7-9 with TRBJ2-3, with no clear D. Germline CDR1 reads SEHNR; CDR2 reads FQNEAQ (reference sequence). This CDR3 is built from 13 residues. With 6 bases removed from V and 0 bases from J, the gap between germline ends came to 7 bases. The CDR3 DNA reads as TGTGCCAGCAGTGTTTCTAGCACAGATACGCAGTATTTT. Translated, it gives CASSVSSTDTQYF.

This clone was counted once. This chain connects TRBV12-5 to TRBJ1-2, with 7 bases matching TRBD1. J was trimmed by 0 bases and V by 5 bases; bases with no gene match: 3. The CDR3 length is 14 residues. Looked up from germline, CDR1 is LGHNT and CDR2 is FRNRAP. Here the CDR3 DNA reads TGTGCTAGTGGTGCCGGGACAGCTAACTATGGCTACACCTTC. It translates to CASGAGTANYGYTF. Complete variable domain (other parts from reference TRBV12-5 and TRBJ1-2): DARVTQTPRHKVTEMGQEVTMRCQPILGHNTVFWYRQTMMQGLELLAYFRNRAPLDDSGMPKDRFSAEMPDATLATLKIQPSEPRDSAVYFCASGAGTANYGYTFGSGTRLTVV.

As DNA, the CDR3 is TGTGCCAGTAGCTTGGGGGTCCCTATGAACACTGAAGCTTTCTTT. It specifies CASSLGVPMNTEAFF. The V call is TRBV19, the J call TRBJ1-1; D may be TRBD1 (5 bases). The germline V gene has CDR1 LNHDA and CDR2 SQIVND (reference sequence). CDR3 size: 15 residues. The V and J ends lost 6 bases and 0 bases respectively, with 14 bases between them.

V and J are TRBV19 and TRBJ2-7; tentative D call: TRBD1 (6 bases). From germline, CDR1 is LNHDA and CDR2 SQIVND (reference sequence). This CDR3 contains 15 residues. Trimming stripped 5 bases from V and 6 bases from J, with 20 bases between. The CDR3 sequence: CASSSGTTGRGEQYF. The CDR3 DNA reads TGTGCCAGTAGTTCCGGGACGACTGGCAGGGGCGAGCAGTACTTC.

The chain has TRBV5-1 and TRBJ2-5, with TRBD1 as a possible D gene (5 bases). With the DNA end fitting TRBJ2-7 better, the J assignment may be wrong. Germline CDR1 is SGHRS and CDR2 is YFSETQ. CDR3 length equals 12 residues. CDR3 residues: CASRQNSYEQYF. The CDR3 DNA reads as TGCGCCAGTCGACAGAATTCCTACGAGCAGTACTTC.

J is TRBJ2-3 and V is TRBV7-8; 7 bases are shared with TRBD2. The V gene's germline CDR1 is SGHVS and CDR2 FQNEAQ. The CDR3 extends over 14 amino acids. The V segment lost 2 bases and the J segment 4 bases; nucleotides outside the gene matches: 3. Here the CDR3 DNA reads TGTGCCAGCAGCTTAACTAGCGTCGCAGATACGCAGTATTTT. The encoded protein is CASSLTSVADTQYF.

The genes are TRBV6-4 and TRBJ2-7; D tentatively fits TRBD1 or TRBD2 (5 bases each). V was clipped by 8 bases and J by 2 bases, with 13 bases between them. CDR1 and CDR2 (germline): MRHNA, SNTAGT. The CDR3 is 13 amino acids. The CDR3 region is CASQQGRPYEQYF. The CDR3 nucleotides are TGTGCCAGCCAGCAGGGACGCCCCTACGAGCAGTACTTC.

This rearrangement joins TRBV19 to TRBJ1-2; 8 positions match TRBD1. V shed 11 bases, J shed 4 bases, and the junction held 18 bases outside the gene matches. The CDR3 extends over 16 amino acids. Germline-derived CDR1 and CDR2 are LNHDA and SQIVND (reference sequence). The CDR3, as DNA: TGTGCCCTAAGGGAAGTGGCAGGGGGCGGACTCTATGGCTACACCTTC. Amino acid sequence: CALREVAGGGLYGYTF.

The chain uses TRBV18 and TRBJ2-1, with 11 positions matching TRBD2. The CDR3 consists of 16 residues. Germline CDR1 is KGHSH and CDR2 is LQKENI. After removal of 5 bases from V and 4 bases from J, the junction contained 7 bases not matched to a gene. CDR3 in amino acids: CASSTIAGGLYNEQFF. CDR3 bases: TGTGCCAGCTCAACGATAGCGGGAGGGTTGTACAATGAGCAGTTCTTC.

J is TRBJ2-6 and V is TRBV2; D call uncertain. Per germline, CDR1 SNHLY and CDR2 FYNNEI. The germline V and J ends were trimmed by 6 bases and 0 bases, with 9 bases remaining between them. The CDR3 sequence is 15 residues long. In DNA, the CDR3 is TGTGCCAGCAGACAGACCCTCTCTGGGGCCAACGTCCTGACTTTC. Translating it yields CASRQTLSGANVLTF.

J is TRBJ2-3 and V is TRBV21-1; the tabulated D call, TRBD1, remains unverified against the DNA. TRBV21-1 corresponds to a pseudogene. This CDR3 is 15 amino acids long. The chain's CDR3 is CASSIRDSLLDTQYF. The DNA of the CDR3 is TGTGCCAGCAGCATAAGGGACAGCCTGCTGGATACGCAGTATTTT.

This chain connects TRBV6-6 to TRBJ2-7, with D unclear. This CDR3 is built from 11 residues. V dropped 8 bases and J dropped 7 bases, with 12 bases sitting between them. Germline V CDR1 and CDR2: MNHNY, SVGAGI (reference sequence). This CDR3 reads CASATMGEQYF. CDR3 DNA sequence: TGTGCCAGCGCTACGATGGGGGAGCAGTACTTC.

The chain combines TRBV2 with TRBJ2-7; D gene ambiguous. Trimming shortened V by 2 bases and J by 9 bases, and 8 bases separated the two germline ends. Germline V gives CDR1 SNHLY, CDR2 FYNNEI. The CDR3 is made up of 11 amino acids. The CDR3 nucleotides are TGTGCCAGCAGTGAAAACTATGCGCAGTACTTC. As protein: CASSENYAQYF. Full variable domain (remainder filled in from reference TRBV2 and TRBJ2-7): EPEVTQTPSHQVTQMGQEVILRCVPISNHLYFYWYRQILGQKVEFLVSFYNNEISEKSEIFDDQFSVERPDGSNFTLKIRSTKLEDSAMYFCASSENYAQYFGPGTRLTVT.

The chain couples TRBV7-2 to TRBJ1-1, with 7 bases matching TRBD1. This CDR3 has 15 residues. The trim removed 4 bases at V and 5 bases at J, leaving 10 bases unmatched. Germline assignment: CDR1 SGHTA and CDR2 FQGNSA. CDR3 sequence (DNA): TGTGCCAGCAGCTCCACCACAGGGGAATGGACTGAAGCTTTCTTT. Translating it yields CASSSTTGEWTEAFF.

This clone was counted a few times. This rearrangement joins TRBV19 to TRBJ2-1; TRBD2 agrees at 10 bases. The germline gives CDR1 LNHDA, CDR2 SQIVND (reference sequence). This CDR3 comprises 16 residues. The V gene end was trimmed by 5 bases and the J gene end by 3 bases; junction bases not matched to a gene: 7. CDR3 nucleotides: TGTGCCAGTAGTCGGGCTAGCGGGAGTTTCTACAATGAGCAGTTCTTC. As protein: CASSRASGSFYNEQFF.

The rearrangement uses TRBV7-2 and TRBJ1-1; D possibly corresponds to TRBD1 (5 bases). The CDR3 is made up of 16 amino acids. V shed 1 base and J shed 4 bases, with 16 bases lying between them. Germline V gene data show CDR1 as SGHTA and CDR2 as FQGNSA. In DNA, the CDR3 is TGTGCCAGCAGCTTAGGGAGGGGCCGGGGTGGCACTGAAGCTTTCTTT. Residues: CASSLGRGRGGTEAFF.

The rearrangement links TRBV19 to TRBJ2-4, with D perhaps TRBD2 (5 bases). The germline V gene has CDR1 LNHDA and CDR2 SQIVND (reference sequence). This CDR3 is 15 amino acids long. With 5 bases removed from V and 4 bases from J, the gap between germline ends came to 15 bases. CDR3 sequence (DNA): TGTGCCAGTAGTGCGAGAACCGGGAATAAAAACATTCAGTACTTC. Its protein is CASSARTGNKNIQYF. The variable domain in full, completed from reference TRBV19 and TRBJ2-4, reads DGGITQSPKYLFRKEGQNVTLSCEQNLNHDAMYWYRQDPGQGLRLIYYSQIVNDFQKGDIAEGYSVSREKKESFPLTVTSAQKNPTAFYLCASSARTGNKNIQYFGAGTRLSVL.

The CDR3 protein is CASSLGLAGQETQYF. CDR3 in DNA: TGCGCCAGCAGCCTAGGACTAGCGGGTCAAGAGACCCAGTACTTC. This chain joins TRBV10-1 and TRBJ2-5; TRBD2 matches at 11 bases. V dropped 6 bases and J dropped 2; count of bases not matched to a gene: 5. The CDR3 spans 15 residues. Germline lookup yields CDR1 WNHNN and CDR2 SYGVQD (reference sequence).

The CDR3 bases are TGTGCCAGCAGCCTTGGACAGGGGGTGGGCAATGAGCAGTTCTTC. Translation: CASSLGQGVGNEQFF. The V and J genes are TRBV7-9 and TRBJ2-1; the match to TRBD1 covers 10 bases. J lost 6 bases, V lost 5 bases, and 7 bases had no gene match. Germline V gene data show CDR1 as SEHNR and CDR2 as FQNEAQ (reference sequence). The CDR3 extends over 15 amino acids.

This sequence joins TRBV9 and TRBJ2-1; TRBD2 matches 9 bases. The germline V gene encodes CDR1 SGDLS and CDR2 YYNGEE. This CDR3 comprises 16 residues. Germline trimming cut 0 bases from V and 2 bases from J; bases unmatched to any gene: 3. The CDR3 spells CASSVDERGAYNEQFF. For the CDR3, the DNA is TGTGCCAGCAGCGTAGATGAGCGGGGGGCCTACAATGAGCAGTTCTTC.

The V call is TRBV27, the J call TRBJ2-1, with unresolved D. V dropped 0 bases and J dropped 2 bases, with 11 bases sitting between them. The V gene's germline CDR1 is MNHEY and CDR2 SMNVEV (reference sequence). The CDR3 totals 16 residues. The DNA of the CDR3 is TGTGCCAGCAGTTTATCGGTTACACAAACCTACAATGAGCAGTTCTTC. It yields the protein CASSLSVTQTYNEQFF.

The chain joins TRBV7-2 to TRBJ2-1; 8 bases agree with TRBD2. From germline, CDR1 is SGHTA and CDR2 FQGNSA. The CDR3 has 15 amino acids. V lost 2 bases, J lost 8 bases, and 8 bases stayed unmatched. The CDR3 DNA reads TGTGCCAGCAGCTTATCGGGACTAGAAGCCGATGAGCAGTTCTTC. This gives the protein CASSLSGLEADEQFF.

The rearrangement links TRBV5-1 to TRBJ2-7; maybe TRBD2 (6 bases). With 1 base removed from V and 1 base from J, the gap between germline ends came to 12 bases. Germline V CDR1 and CDR2: SGHRS, YFSETQ. This CDR3 spans 15 amino acids. The CDR3, as DNA: TGCGCCAGCAGCTTGAATATAGGGACTTCCTACGAGCAGTACTTC. Its protein product is CASSLNIGTSYEQYF.